The 6 T cell receptor beta chains presented below share a single source sample, sequenced in a study of glioma-infiltrating T cells. Using RNA template, CDR3s of TCR alpha and beta were amplified with iRepertoire arm-PCR. TCRdb called the multiplex PCR reads again in MiXCR, with one record for every CDR3 protein. The data contain some 4,700 distinct CDR3 sequences, approximately 20% of them singletons. Sequences were obtained from glioma tissue, nonneoplastic brain tissue, or PBMCs (not recorded which). The receptors were gathered from a human donor with low-grade glioma or glioblastoma, undergoing nonglioma brain surgery, or in good health (not recorded which).

The gene calls are TRBV15 and TRBJ2-7; possibly TRBD1 for D (5 bases). Germline assignment: CDR1 LNHNV and CDR2 YYDKDF (reference sequence). Trimming removed 0 bases at V and 7 bases at J, with 10 bases between. CDR3 length: 13 residues. The CDR3 sequence: CATSRDQGLEQYF. The CDR3 DNA reads as TGTGCCACCAGCAGAGATCAGGGCCTGGAGCAGTACTTC.

This clonotype is termed medium-sized. This chain uses TRBV28 with TRBJ2-2; 11 bases map to TRBD1. The CDR3 runs to 17 residues. Losses at the gene ends were 2 bases for V and 4 bases for J; bases not matched to a gene: 6. In germline, CDR1 is MDHEN, CDR2 SYDVKM. Here the CDR3 DNA reads TGTGCCAGCAGTTTACCCCCGGGACAGGGGGTCACCGGGGAGCTGTTTTTT. Amino acids: CASSLPPGQGVTGELFF. The variable domain in full, with the rest retrieved from reference TRBV28 and TRBJ2-2, is DVKVTQSSRYLVKRTGEKVFLECVQDMDHENMFWYRQDPGLGLRLIYFSYDVKMKEKGDIPEGYSVSREKKERFSLILESASTNQTSMYLCASSLPPGQGVTGELFFGEGSRLTVL.

This clonotype is labeled medium-sized. The chain recombines TRBV28 with TRBJ2-3, with 7 bases identical to TRBD1. CDR3 length equals 17 residues. The V and J ends lost 8 bases and 4 bases, in that order; junction bases with no gene match: 18. Looked up from germline, CDR1 is MDHEN and CDR2 is SYDVKM. The CDR3 here is CASAIGLGAGGSDTQYF. The CDR3, as DNA: TGTGCCAGCGCAATTGGCTTAGGGGCAGGGGGTTCAGATACGCAGTATTTT.

This clonotype was observed many times. The chain couples TRBV7-3 to TRBJ2-5; D gene ambiguous. Germline CDR1 is SGHTA and CDR2 is FQGTGA. The CDR3 contains 13 residues. V was pared by 6 bases and J by 4 bases, with 12 bases between. Here the CDR3 DNA reads TGTGCCAGCAGTTTAGGGTTAGGAGAGACCCAGTACTTC. It encodes CASSLGLGETQYF.

This clonotype rates as medium-sized. V gene TRBV7-9 combines with J gene TRBJ2-2; unclear D gene. The germline V and J ends were trimmed by 5 bases and 6 bases, with 10 bases remaining between them. The CDR3 is 13 amino acids. Germline V gene sequence: CDR1 SEHNR, CDR2 FQNEAQ (reference sequence). CDR3 nucleotide sequence: TGTGCCAGCAGCCCCGCCGCTGCCGGGGAGCTGTTTTTT. It is translated as CASSPAAAGELFF.

As to this clonotype: The junction shows a germline mismatch at one end, possibly a read error. The chain combines TRBV20-1 with TRBJ2-5; D unclear. The CDR3 totals 12 residues. Germline loops: CDR1 DFQATT, CDR2 SNEGSKA (reference sequence). The CDR3 protein is CGAAPRVEAQYF. The CDR3 DNA reads TGCGGTGCCGCCCCTAGGGTAGAGGCCCAGTACTTC.